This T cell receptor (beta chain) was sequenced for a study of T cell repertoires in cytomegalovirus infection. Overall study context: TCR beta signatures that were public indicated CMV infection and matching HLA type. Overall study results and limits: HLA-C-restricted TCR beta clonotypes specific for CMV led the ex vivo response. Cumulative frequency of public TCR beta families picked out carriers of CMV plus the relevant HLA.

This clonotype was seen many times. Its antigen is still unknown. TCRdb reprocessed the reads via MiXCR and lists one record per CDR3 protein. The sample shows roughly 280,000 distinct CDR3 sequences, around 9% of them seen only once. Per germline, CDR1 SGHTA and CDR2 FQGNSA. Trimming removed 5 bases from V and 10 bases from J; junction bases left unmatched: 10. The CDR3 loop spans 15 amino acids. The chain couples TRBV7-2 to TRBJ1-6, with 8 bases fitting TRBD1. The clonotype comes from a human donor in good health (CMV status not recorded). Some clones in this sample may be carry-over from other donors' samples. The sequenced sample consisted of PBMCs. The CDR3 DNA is TGTGCCAGCAGCCTAAGACAGGGGACGGGCTCACCCCTCCACTTT. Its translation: CASSLRQGTGSPLHF.